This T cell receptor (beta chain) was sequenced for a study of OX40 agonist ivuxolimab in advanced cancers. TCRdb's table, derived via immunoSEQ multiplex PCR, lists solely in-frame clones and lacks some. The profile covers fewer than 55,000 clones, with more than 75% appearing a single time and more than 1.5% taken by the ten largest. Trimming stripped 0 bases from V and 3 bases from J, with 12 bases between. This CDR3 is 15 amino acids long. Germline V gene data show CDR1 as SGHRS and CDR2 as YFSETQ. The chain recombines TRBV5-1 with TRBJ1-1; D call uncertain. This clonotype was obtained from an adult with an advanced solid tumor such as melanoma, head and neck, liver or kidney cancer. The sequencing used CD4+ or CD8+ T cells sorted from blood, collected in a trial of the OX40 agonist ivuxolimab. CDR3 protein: CASSLGFGTYTEAFF. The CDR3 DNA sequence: TGCGCCAGCAGCTTGGGGTTTGGTACGTACACTGAAGCTTTCTTT.